Presented here are 6 T cell receptor beta chains from one specimen sequenced in a study of blood T cell repertoires in COVID-19. The data were produced by immunoSEQ multiplex PCR, yet TCRdb's version contains in-frame clones alone and is incomplete. The table lists 90,000 or so clones, 75% to 85% of them singletons. The sequenced sample consisted of peripheral blood. These receptors came from a human donor in a cohort sampled during active COVID-19.

The chain uses TRBV7-3 and TRBJ2-1; perhaps TRBD2 as D (5 bases). Trimming removed 5 bases from V and 4 bases from J, with 12 bases in between. This CDR3 has 14 amino acids. The V gene's germline CDR1 is SGHTA and CDR2 FQGTGA. The CDR3 spells CASSRHGVYNEQFF. The DNA for the CDR3 is TGTGCCAGCAGCCGCCACGGGGTTTACAATGAGCAGTTCTTC.

This chain connects TRBV28 to TRBJ1-5; a weak D match, TRBD1 (6 bases). V lost 6 bases and J 7 bases, leaving 25 bases between the germline ends. The germline gives CDR1 MDHEN, CDR2 SYDVKM. The CDR3 runs 17 residues. CDR3 bases: TGTGCCAGCAGCCTCACCTTGAGACGGGGGGGCGAGCAGCCCCAGCATTTT. This codes for CASSLTLRRGGEQPQHF.

This clone is medium-sized (0.01 to 0.1%) by share. Other nucleotide sequences from this sample produce the same CDR3. The V call is TRBV9, the J call TRBJ1-2; D unresolved. The ends were cut back, 2 bases at V and 2 bases at J, with 7 bases in the middle. The CDR3 contains 13 residues. Germline V gene lookup returns CDR1 SGDLS and CDR2 YYNGEE. CDR3 sequence (DNA): TGTGCCAGCAGCGTTACAGAAAACTATGGCTACACCTTC. Translating gives CASSVTENYGYTF.

The V call is TRBV4-3, the J call TRBJ2-1, with a weak D call TRBD2 (6 bases). Germline V CDR1 and CDR2: LGHNA, YSLEER. The CDR3 sequence is 16 residues long. The ends were cut back, 4 bases at V and 2 bases at J, with 15 bases in the middle. This CDR3 is CASSPTFVAAYNEQFF. The CDR3 coding sequence is TGCGCCAGCAGCCCCACGTTCGTAGCGGCCTACAATGAGCAGTTCTTC.

The count of this clone is one. This chain connects TRBV2 to TRBJ2-7; 9 bases agree with TRBD2. CDR1 SNHLY and CDR2 FYNNEI come from the germline V gene. CDR3 length: 15 residues. The junction had 15 bases not matched to a gene; V was cut back by 11 bases and J by 4 bases. CDR3 residues: CAGHAGGPGAYEQYF. The CDR3 DNA follows: TGTGCCGGACATGCGGGAGGGCCAGGAGCGTACGAGCAGTACTTC. Filled out from reference TRBV2 and TRBJ2-7, the complete variable domain reads EPEVTQTPSHQVTQMGQEVILRCVPISNHLYFYWYRQILGQKVEFLVSFYNNEISEKSEIFDDQFSVERPDGSNFTLKIRSTKLEDSAMYFCAGHAGGPGAYEQYFGPGTRLTVT.

The rearrangement links TRBV29-1 to TRBJ2-2, with D possibly matching TRBD1 (6 bases). With 3 bases removed from V and 6 bases from J, the gap between germline ends came to 23 bases. The CDR3 loop spans 17 amino acids. CDR1 SQVTM and CDR2 ANQGSEA come from the germline V gene. The CDR3 DNA reads TGCAGCGTTGAGTTTACCCAGGGGAGCAATGTCCCCGGGGAGCTGTTTTTT. Its translation is CSVEFTQGSNVPGELFF.